This T cell receptor beta chain emerged from a study of shared clonotypes between healthy human individuals. Study-wide background: Donors were a couple of women and a few men aged 18 to 49. CD8 memory received one plate per donor, CD8 naive two, CD4 memory three and CD4 naive three.

For every subset, genomic DNA was evenly distributed across several immunoSEQ plates. Per sorted-subset replicate PCR, input was 150 to 250 ng DNA, representing around 29,000 T cell genomes. Sequencing used immunoSEQ multiplex PCR; TCRdb keeps in-frame clones, though not all of them. There are about 1.1 million clones in the sample; about 72% occur only once, and roughly 0.83% lies in the top ten. CDR1 is SQVTM, CDR2 ANQGSEA, per germline. CDR3 length: 11 amino acids. V was clipped by 7 bases and J by 2 bases, with 8 bases between them. Points on this clone: Other nucleotide sequences in the sample specify the same CDR3.

This chain joins TRBV29-1 and TRBJ2-5; D perhaps matches TRBD1 (6 bases). The sample comprised memory CD4+ T cells from PBMCs. Subset specified: CD45RA-negative fraction. The TCR originated in a man younger than 35 in good health. Some clones in this sample may be carry-over from other donors' samples. The CDR3 is CSAGQQETQYF. DNA for the CDR3: TGCAGCGCCGGACAGCAAGAGACCCAGTACTTC.